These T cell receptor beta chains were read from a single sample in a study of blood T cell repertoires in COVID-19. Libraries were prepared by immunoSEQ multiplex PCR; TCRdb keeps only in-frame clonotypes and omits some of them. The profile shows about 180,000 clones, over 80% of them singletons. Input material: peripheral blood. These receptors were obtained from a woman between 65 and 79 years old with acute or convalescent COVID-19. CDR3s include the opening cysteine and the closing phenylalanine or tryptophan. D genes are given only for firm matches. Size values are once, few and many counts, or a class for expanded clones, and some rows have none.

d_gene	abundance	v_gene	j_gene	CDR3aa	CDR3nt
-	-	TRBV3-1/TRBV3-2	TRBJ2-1	CASSTRGNEQFF	TGTGCCAGCAGCACCCGGGGAAATGAGCAGTTCTTC
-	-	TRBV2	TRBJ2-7	CATIYQVGYEQYF	TGTGCCACCATCTACCAGGTTGGGTACGAGCAGTACTTC
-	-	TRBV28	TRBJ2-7	CASSRTYEQYF	TGTGCCAGCAGCCGTACATACGAGCAGTACTTC
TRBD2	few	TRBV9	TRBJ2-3	CASSPRLAGALSTDTQYF	TGTGCCAGCAGCCCAAGACTAGCGGGGGCCCTTAGCACAGATACGCAGTATTTT
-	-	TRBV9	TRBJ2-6	CASSAHWDTSGANVLTF	TGTGCCAGCAGCGCACATTGGGACACATCTGGGGCCAACGTCCTGACTTTC
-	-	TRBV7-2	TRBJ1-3	CASSFGAAGNTIYF	TGTGCCAGCAGCTTTGGGGCGGCTGGAAACACCATATATTTT
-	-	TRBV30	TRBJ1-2	CAWVTGFNYGYTF	TGTGCCTGGGTTACAGGTTTTAACTATGGCTACACCTTC
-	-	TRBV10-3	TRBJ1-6	CAISDGRDSPLHF	TGTGCCATCAGTGACGGGCGGGATTCACCCCTCCACTTT
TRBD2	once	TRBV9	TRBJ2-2	CASSLAGMGTGELFF	TGTGCCAGCAGCTTAGCGGGGATGGGGACCGGGGAGCTGTTTTTT
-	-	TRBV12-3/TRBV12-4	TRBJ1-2	CASSSSDYGYTF	TGTGCCAGCAGTTCATCAGACTATGGCTACACCTTC
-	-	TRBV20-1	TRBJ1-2	CSASEEGVVGYGYTF	TGCAGTGCTAGTGAAGAGGGAGTGGTTGGCTATGGCTACACCTTC
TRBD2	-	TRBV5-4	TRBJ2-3	CASSSGLAGGSDTQYF	TGTGCCAGCAGCTCCGGACTAGCGGGAGGGTCAGATACGCAGTATTTT
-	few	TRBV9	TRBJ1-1	CASSVEARGNTEAFF	TGTGCCAGCAGCGTAGAGGCCAGGGGGAACACTGAAGCTTTCTTT
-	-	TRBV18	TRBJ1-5	CASSREGGSNQPQHF	TGTGCCAGCTCACGAGAAGGGGGTTCCAATCAGCCCCAGCATTTT
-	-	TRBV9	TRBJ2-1	CASSVEPSNNEQFF	TGTGCCAGCAGCGTAGAACCTAGTAACAATGAGCAGTTCTTC
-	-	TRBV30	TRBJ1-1	CAWSVPGITEAFF	TGTGCCTGGAGTGTACCAGGGATTACTGAAGCTTTCTTT
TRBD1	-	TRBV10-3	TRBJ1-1	CAISGQGKSNTEAFF	TGTGCCATCAGTGGACAGGGGAAATCGAACACTGAAGCTTTCTTT
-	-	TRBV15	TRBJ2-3	CATSRDGEGLYTDTQYF	TGTGCCACCAGCAGAGATGGCGAGGGCCTCTACACAGATACGCAGTATTTT
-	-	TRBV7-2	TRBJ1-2	CASSFPWGQEGYTF	TGTGCCAGCAGCTTCCCGTGGGGGCAAGAGGGCTACACCTTC
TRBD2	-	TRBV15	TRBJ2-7	CATSRDLTGGPYEQYF	TGTGCCACCAGCAGAGATTTAACGGGAGGGCCCTACGAGCAGTACTTC
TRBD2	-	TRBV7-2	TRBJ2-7	CASSLVKGGRASYEQYF	TGTGCCAGCAGCTTAGTTAAAGGCGGGAGGGCCAGCTACGAGCAGTACTTC
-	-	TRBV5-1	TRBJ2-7	CASSLAAGAYEQYF	TGCGCCAGCAGCTTGGCCGCAGGGGCCTACGAGCAGTACTTC
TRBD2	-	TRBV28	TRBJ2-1	CASSFNTGTSLYNEQFF	TGTGCCAGCAGTTTCAACACCGGGACTAGTTTATACAATGAGCAGTTCTTC
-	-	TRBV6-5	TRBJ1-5	CASSYLGASNQPQHF	TGTGCCAGCAGTTACCTGGGGGCGAGCAATCAGCCCCAGCATTTT
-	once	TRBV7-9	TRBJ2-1	CASSSTRGRDEQFF	TGTGCCAGCAGCTCCACTAGGGGGAGGGATGAGCAGTTCTTC
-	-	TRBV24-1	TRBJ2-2	CATSDPRGANTGELFF	TGTGCCACCAGTGACCCCCGGGGAGCGAACACCGGGGAGCTGTTTTTT
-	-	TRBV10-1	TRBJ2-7	CASSLYEQYF	TGCGCCAGCTCCCTCTACGAGCAGTACTTC
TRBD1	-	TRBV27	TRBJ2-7	CASSFEGQGPYEQYF	TGTGCCAGCAGTTTTGAGGGACAGGGACCCTACGAGCAGTACTTC
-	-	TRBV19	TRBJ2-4	CASSIEGDSGDIQYF	TGTGCCAGTAGTATAGAGGGGGATTCGGGGGACATTCAGTACTTC
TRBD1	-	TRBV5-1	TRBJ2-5	CASSLGTGGGETQYF	TGCGCCAGCAGCTTAGGGACAGGGGGCGGAGAGACCCAGTACTTC
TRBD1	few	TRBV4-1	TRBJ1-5	CASSQTQGAQNYNQPQHF	TGCGCCAGCAGCCAAACACAGGGGGCGCAGAACTACAATCAGCCCCAGCATTTT
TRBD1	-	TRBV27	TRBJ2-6	CASSFSRTGDYSGANVLTF	TGTGCCAGCAGTTTCTCCCGGACAGGGGATTACTCTGGGGCCAACGTCCTGACTTTC
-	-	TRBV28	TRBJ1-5	CASKMTGTLGGNQPQHF	TGTGCCAGCAAGATGACAGGCACCCTAGGGGGCAATCAGCCCCAGCATTTT
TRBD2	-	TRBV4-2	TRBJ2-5	CASSQSELGGETQYF	TGTGCCAGCAGCCAGAGTGAACTGGGGGGGGAGACCCAGTACTTC
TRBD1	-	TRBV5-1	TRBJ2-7	CASSLTGQGKYF	TGCGCCAGCAGCCTAACCGGACAGGGGAAGTACTTC
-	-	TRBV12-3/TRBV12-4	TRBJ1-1	CASGSRLNTEAFF	TGTGCCAGTGGGAGCAGGCTGAACACTGAAGCTTTCTTT
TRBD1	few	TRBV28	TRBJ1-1	CASSRGLGAYTEAFF	TGTGCCAGCAGTAGGGGGCTTGGGGCGTACACTGAAGCTTTCTTT